These T cell receptor beta chains were read from a single sample in a study of CD8+ T cells in alopecia areata. Using immunoSEQ multiplex PCR, the repertoire was profiled, and TCRdb retains in-frame clones only, with some absent. This table holds about 270,000 clones, around 64% found once. The sequenced sample was CD4+ T cells sorted from blood, obtained around week 54, from a patient treated with tofacitinib. These receptors all stem from a human donor with alopecia areata. CDR3s include the opening cysteine and the closing phenylalanine or tryptophan. The D gene is left open where the match is weak. Rows may omit the clone size; those that give it use once, few, many or a size class.

abundance	j_gene	v_gene	d_gene	CDR3aa	CDR3nt
few	TRBJ2-2	TRBV30	.	CAWKGDVNTGELFF	TGTGCCTGGAAAGGGGATGTCAACACCGGGGAGCTGTTTTTT
.	TRBJ2-7	TRBV7-8	TRBD1	CASTVMGQGPHEQYF	TGTGCCAGCACCGTTATGGGACAGGGCCCCCACGAGCAGTACTTC
.	TRBJ2-3	TRBV14	.	CASSPWDTQYF	TGTGCCAGCAGCCCGTGGGATACGCAGTATTTT
.	TRBJ2-1	TRBV7-6	TRBD2	CASSSPLARYHNEQFF	TGTGCCAGCAGCTCCCCACTAGCGCGCTACCACAATGAGCAGTTCTTC
.	TRBJ2-6	TRBV5-1	TRBD1	CASSTGTGSSGANVLTF	TGCGCCAGCAGCACAGGGACAGGGAGCTCTGGGGCCAACGTCCTGACTTTC
.	TRBJ1-1	TRBV5-1	TRBD1	CASSQARTGLNTEAFF	TGCGCCAGCAGCCAAGCACGGACAGGGCTGAACACTGAAGCTTTCTTT
many	TRBJ2-1	TRBV18	.	CASSGGPFNEQFF	TGTGCCAGCTCGGGGGGGCCCTTCAATGAGCAGTTCTTC
.	TRBJ2-7	TRBV30	.	CAWRYGTSYEQYF	TGTGCCTGGAGATATGGGACCTCCTACGAGCAGTACTTC
.	TRBJ1-2	TRBV4-2	TRBD1	CASSQVGGGPGYTF	TGTGCCAGCAGCCAAGTAGGAGGGGGCCCTGGCTACACCTTC
few	TRBJ1-6	TRBV14	.	CASSHTGGIRPLHF	TGTGCCAGCAGCCACACGGGAGGGATTAGACCCCTCCACTTT
.	TRBJ1-1	TRBV9	.	CASSPHGGSAEAFF	TGTGCCAGCAGCCCCCACGGGGGGTCGGCCGAAGCTTTCTTT
.	TRBJ2-5	TRBV4-1	.	CASSRSGNQETQYF	TGCGCCAGCAGCCGGTCGGGCAACCAAGAGACCCAGTACTTC
.	TRBJ2-3	TRBV29-1	.	CSALGGSSTDTQYF	TGCAGCGCCTTGGGGGGTAGTAGCACAGATACGCAGTATTTT
.	TRBJ2-2	TRBV4-2	.	CASSQVVMGTGELFF	TGTGCCAGCAGCCAAGTTGTCATGGGCACCGGGGAGCTGTTTTTT
.	TRBJ2-7	TRBV29-1	TRBD2	CSVYGRNSYEQYF	TGCAGCGTTTACGGGAGGAACTCCTACGAGCAGTACTTC
.	TRBJ2-5	TRBV11-2	.	CASSLEETQYF	TGTGCCAGCAGCCTCGAAGAGACCCAGTACTTC
.	TRBJ2-3	TRBV7-9	TRBD2	CASSYGTIVADTQYF	TGTGCCAGCAGCTACGGGACTATTGTCGCAGATACGCAGTATTTT
.	TRBJ2-5	TRBV4-1	.	CASSQGSGGLIQETQYF	TGCGCCAGCAGCCAAGGCTCGGGGGGCCTGATCCAAGAGACCCAGTACTTC
.	TRBJ2-2	TRBV6-5	TRBD1	CASSRTGNTGELFF	TGTGCCAGCAGCCGGACAGGGAACACCGGGGAGCTGTTTTTT
.	TRBJ2-3	TRBV12-5	TRBD2	CASGRISGGRPDTQYF	TGTGCTAGTGGCCGCATTAGCGGGGGGCGCCCAGATACGCAGTATTTT
few	TRBJ2-3	TRBV29-1	.	CSVEGGRGTDTQYF	TGCAGCGTTGAAGGCGGCAGGGGCACAGATACGCAGTATTTT
.	TRBJ1-6	TRBV7-6	.	CASSLGLSSYNSPLHF	TGTGCCAGCAGCTTGGGGTTGAGCTCCTATAATTCACCCCTCCACTTT
.	TRBJ2-5	TRBV9	.	CASSGPSQGTQYF	TGTGCCAGCAGCGGCCCCAGCCAGGGGACCCAGTACTTC
.	TRBJ1-5	TRBV6-6	.	CASSYTQGLNQPQHF	TGTGCCAGCAGTTACACTCAGGGGCTAAATCAGCCCCAGCATTTT
.	TRBJ2-7	TRBV10-3	.	CAISVTGTPTEQYF	TGTGCCATCAGTGTAACCGGGACCCCAACCGAGCAGTACTTC
few	TRBJ1-6	TRBV6-5	.	CASSYSIPGGSPLHF	TGTGCCAGCAGTTACTCGATTCCCGGAGGGTCACCCCTCCACTTT
.	TRBJ2-5	TRBV27	.	CASSSLRIQETQYF	TGTGCCAGCAGTTCCCTTAGAATCCAAGAGACCCAGTACTTC
.	TRBJ2-2	TRBV9	TRBD1	CASSKTTQGAKTGELFF	TGTGCCAGCAGCAAAACTACACAGGGGGCAAAGACCGGGGAGCTGTTTTTT
.	TRBJ2-6	TRBV29-1	TRBD2	CSVGTSGGSSGANVLTF	TGCAGCGTCGGGACTAGCGGGGGGTCCTCTGGGGCCAACGTCCTGACTTTC
.	TRBJ2-2	TRBV19	TRBD2	CASTGTSSTGELFF	TGTGCCAGCACCGGGACTAGCAGCACCGGGGAGCTGTTTTTT
.	TRBJ2-2	TRBV27	.	CASRGAASGELFF	TGTGCCAGCAGAGGTGCCGCGTCCGGGGAGCTGTTTTTT
.	TRBJ2-7	TRBV5-1	.	CASSLAGSYEQYF	TGCGCCAGCAGCTTGGCGGGCTCCTACGAGCAGTACTTC
once	TRBJ2-3	TRBV7-3	TRBD2	CASSPGLAGVTDTQYF	TGTGCCAGCAGCCCCGGACTAGCGGGGGTCACAGATACGCAGTATTTT
.	TRBJ2-5	TRBV18	.	CASSPLSETQYF	TGTGCCAGCTCACCACTTTCCGAGACCCAGTACTTC
.	TRBJ2-3	TRBV29-1	.	CSVEGGKGTDTQYF	TGCAGCGTTGAGGGCGGAAAAGGCACAGATACGCAGTATTTT
once	TRBJ1-2	TRBV11-2	TRBD1	CASSSGQGYGYTF	TGTGCCAGCAGCTCCGGACAGGGATATGGCTACACCTTC
few	TRBJ2-5	TRBV9	.	CASSVVGETQYF	TGTGCCAGCAGCGTAGTTGGAGAGACCCAGTACTTC
.	TRBJ1-5	TRBV30	.	CAWSTKGGLNQPQHF	TGTGCCTGGAGTACCAAGGGGGGTCTCAATCAGCCCCAGCATTTT
.	TRBJ2-7	TRBV4-1	.	CASSPLLGRTTYEQYF	TGCGCCAGCAGCCCCCTGCTCGGTAGAACCACCTACGAGCAGTACTTC
.	TRBJ1-2	TRBV4-1	.	CASSQGLAGPNYGYTF	TGCGCCAGCAGCCAAGGCCTGGCCGGGCCCAACTATGGCTACACCTTC
.	TRBJ1-2	TRBV7-2	.	CASSSGAGYTF	TGTGCCAGCAGCTCAGGGGCGGGCTACACCTTC
.	TRBJ1-3	TRBV6-1	.	CATRGSNGNTIYF	TGTGCCACCAGGGGATCTAATGGAAACACCATATATTTT
.	TRBJ2-7	TRBV29-1	.	CSVGRIGDEQYF	TGCAGCGTCGGAAGGATCGGGGACGAGCAGTACTTC
.	TRBJ2-4	TRBV20-1	.	CSASSGSIQYF	TGCAGTGCTAGTTCGGGGAGCATTCAGTACTTC
few	TRBJ2-7	TRBV5-1	TRBD1	CASRGTGYEQYF	TGCGCCAGCAGGGGGACAGGGTACGAGCAGTACTTC
.	TRBJ2-1	TRBV9	TRBD2	CASSVSGGSYNEQFF	TGTGCCAGCAGCGTCAGCGGGGGCTCCTACAATGAGCAGTTCTTC
.	TRBJ2-5	TRBV29-1	.	CSVEVWGEETQYF	TGCAGCGTTGAAGTATGGGGGGAGGAGACCCAGTACTTC
once	TRBJ2-6	TRBV6-5	TRBD2	CASTGGGGANVLTF	TGTGCCAGCACCGGCGGGGGTGGGGCCAACGTCCTGACTTTC
.	TRBJ1-1	TRBV7-9	TRBD1	CASSSMTGRNTEAFF	TGTGCCAGCAGCTCAATGACAGGGAGGAACACTGAAGCTTTCTTT
.	TRBJ2-5	TRBV30	TRBD1	CAWRRTGEETQYF	TGTGCCTGGAGAAGGACAGGGGAAGAGACCCAGTACTTC
few	TRBJ2-3	TRBV30	TRBD1	CAWSVGTGDTSTDTQYF	TGTGCCTGGAGTGTGGGGACAGGGGACACTAGCACAGATACGCAGTATTTT